Listed below are T cell receptor beta chains from one sample, sequenced in a study of cytomegalovirus exposure and HLA in healthy donors. Assay used: immunoSEQ multiplex PCR; TCRdb lists only in-frame clones, some missing. The sample lists around 140,000 clones, 70% to 85% occurring once. Material: PBMCs. These receptors were collected from a female donor in good health and CMV-seronegative. CDR3s include the opening cysteine and the closing phenylalanine or tryptophan. D genes are given only for firm matches. Rows may omit the clone size; those that give it use once, few, many or a size class.

size	V	J	D	DNA	CDR3
-	TRBV27	TRBJ2-1	TRBD1	TGTGCCAGCAAAACCGCGACAGGGCGAGGGAATGAGCAGTTCTTC	CASKTATGRGNEQFF
-	TRBV28	TRBJ2-3	TRBD2	TGTGCCAGCAGAGTAGCGGGAGGGCAAGGGGGTACGCAGTATTTT	CASRVAGGQGGTQYF
-	TRBV2	TRBJ2-7	-	TGTGCCAGCATTGGAGTCGCCATGGGCGAGCAGTACTTC	CASIGVAMGEQYF
-	TRBV10-3	TRBJ1-5	TRBD1	TGTGCCATCAGTCGGGACAGGGCGGAGGGTCAGCCCCAGCATTTT	CAISRDRAEGQPQHF
-	TRBV7-9	TRBJ1-2	TRBD1	TGTGCCAGCAGCGCTCCGGGACAGAGGGACTATGGCTACACCTTC	CASSAPGQRDYGYTF
-	TRBV29-1	TRBJ1-2	-	TGCAGCGTTGAAGATGTAAGAACAGGGAGTGGCTACACCTTC	CSVEDVRTGSGYTF
-	TRBV5-4	TRBJ2-7	-	TGTGCCAGCAGCTTGTTTAACAAGAATCACCACGAGCAGTACTTC	CASSLFNKNHHEQYF
-	TRBV27	TRBJ2-1	TRBD2	TGTGCCAGCAGTCCCAGACTAGCGGGGGGGAATGAGCAGTTCTTC	CASSPRLAGGNEQFF
-	TRBV27	TRBJ2-7	-	TGTGCCAGCAGTTATACAGGGACATCGACCTACGAGCAGTACTTC	CASSYTGTSTYEQYF
-	TRBV5-8	TRBJ2-7	-	TGTGCCAGCAGCTTGGTCGGTCAATACGAGCAGTACTTC	CASSLVGQYEQYF
few	TRBV27	TRBJ2-4	-	TGTGCCAGCAGGGAACCCGGGGCCAAAAACATTCAGTACTTC	CASREPGAKNIQYF
-	TRBV5-1	TRBJ2-3	-	TGCGCCAGCAGACCTCAGGGTAGTTCAGATACGCAGTATTTT	CASRPQGSSDTQYF
-	TRBV12-5	TRBJ2-3	-	TGTGCTAGTGCCGGGAGCACAGATACGCAGTATTTT	CASAGSTDTQYF
-	TRBV28	TRBJ1-3	-	TGTGCCAGCAGTCTCCCTGGAAACACCATATATTTT	CASSLPGNTIYF
-	TRBV6-5	TRBJ1-2	-	TGTGCCAGCACCATGATTACAGGGAAGGATGGCTACACCTTC	CASTMITGKDGYTF
-	TRBV7-2	TRBJ2-7	-	TGTGCCAGCAGCGGGCCGCAGGGATACTCCTACGAGCAGTACTTC	CASSGPQGYSYEQYF
-	TRBV28	TRBJ1-5	TRBD1	TGTGCCAGCAATCAAGGACAGGGGGTTCAGCCCCAGCATTTT	CASNQGQGVQPQHF
-	TRBV28	TRBJ1-4	-	TGTGCCAGCAGATTAGGGACACTAGAAAAACTGTTTTTT	CASRLGTLEKLFF